This TCR beta chain was sequenced during a study of OX40 agonist ivuxolimab in advanced cancers. Study at large: Three patients, one with hepatocellular carcinoma and two with cutaneous melanoma, responded partially.

The CDR3 loop spans 17 amino acids. Repertoires were generated with immunoSEQ multiplex PCR, while TCRdb's copy carries only in-frame clones and drops some. The data show more than 50,000 clones, around 86% seen once. The specimen was CD4+ or CD8+ T cells sorted from blood, collected in a trial of the OX40 agonist ivuxolimab. The chain carries TRBV12-1 and TRBJ2-5; the D call of TRBD2 is as the table states it, not checked on the DNA. TRBV12-1 is flagged as a pseudogene. The sequence was collected from an adult with an advanced solid tumor such as melanoma, head and neck, liver or kidney cancer. In DNA, the CDR3 is TGTGCCAGCAGCTACCGCGGGACTAGCGGGGGAAAAGAGACCCAGTACTTC. It is translated as CASSYRGTSGGKETQYF.